These 8 T cell receptor beta chains originate from one sample sequenced in a study of technical replicates of blood from four donors (dated by TCRdb to about 2017). Library generation was performed with the immunoSEQ multiplex PCR assay. TCRdb obtained this table from immuneACCESS and retained in-frame rearrangements with V and J assigned. These tables miss some clones; where compared with another copy, unresolved V genes account for less than half of the shortfall, and the remainder is unexplained. Here the sample has tens of thousands of clones; 95% occur a single time. The ten largest make up 0.3% to 0.4% of the sample. Sequences were obtained from T cells isolated from PBMCs. The source is a human donor in good health.

This clone was detected once. CDR3 coding DNA: TGTGCCAGCAGTTTAGCCGGGACAGGGGGCGAAACTCGTACGCAGTATTTT. It translates to CASSLAGTGGETRTQYF. The V gene is TRBV27, the J gene TRBJ2-3; TRBD1 matches 12 bases. The germline gives CDR1 MNHEY, CDR2 SMNVEV (reference sequence). CDR3 length: 17 residues. Trimming at V came to 2 bases and at J to 8 bases, leaving 11 bases not matched to a gene.

The J gene is TRBJ2-2, the V gene TRBV4-1; perhaps TRBD2 as D (5 bases). The CDR3 extends over 15 amino acids. The germline CDR1 and CDR2 sequences are MGHRA and YSYEKL. V gave up 4 bases and J gave up 4 bases, with 13 bases separating them. In DNA form, the CDR3 reads TGCGCCAGCAGCCTCAAAGACGGGGTCACCGGGGAGCTGTTTTTT. Encoded protein: CASSLKDGVTGELFF.

J is TRBJ1-2 and V is TRBV15; D gene ambiguous. The CDR3 loop spans 14 amino acids. CDR1 is LNHNV and CDR2 is YYDKDF in the germline V gene (reference sequence). Between the trimmed V and J ends, which lost 0 bases and 4 bases, there was a span of 9 bases. The CDR3 is CATSREVEFYGYTF. Here the CDR3 DNA reads TGTGCCACCAGCAGAGAGGTAGAATTCTATGGCTACACCTTC.

The CDR3 region is CASSQTSHEQYF. CDR3 DNA sequence: TGTGCCAGCAGCCAAACTAGTCACGAGCAGTACTTC. The chain combines TRBV6-1 with TRBJ2-7, with D maybe TRBD2 (5 bases). Germline V gives CDR1 MNHNS, CDR2 SASEGT. The ends were cut back, 6 bases at V and 5 bases at J, with 11 bases in the middle. This CDR3 contains 12 residues.

In this sample, this clone turned up once. This chain links TRBV5-1 with TRBJ2-5; D is possibly TRBD2 (6 bases). From germline, CDR1 is SGHRS and CDR2 YFSETQ. This CDR3 has 15 residues. Trimming removed 0 bases at V and 4 bases at J, with 13 bases between. CDR3 residues: CASSLEGGIPETQYF. The CDR3, as DNA: TGCGCCAGCAGCTTGGAGGGCGGGATCCCAGAGACCCAGTACTTC.

The chain employs TRBV9 and TRBJ1-3; unclear D gene. The CDR3 totals 15 residues. V lost 4 bases to trimming and J lost 4 bases, with 15 bases between them. Germline CDR1 reads SGDLS; CDR2 reads YYNGEE. CDR3 residues: CASSFQAGTGNTIYF. The CDR3 DNA sequence: TGTGCCAGCAGCTTCCAAGCGGGCACAGGAAACACCATATATTTT.

The rearrangement joins TRBV9 to TRBJ2-7; TRBD1 agrees at 11 bases. The CDR3 runs to 17 residues. Trimming at V came to 0 bases and at J to 3 bases, leaving 8 bases not matched to a gene. Germline-derived CDR1 and CDR2 are SGDLS and YYNGEE. The CDR3 DNA sequence: TGTGCCAGCAGCGTAGGTACCGGGACAGGGGGGTTCTACGAGCAGTACTTC. Its translation is CASSVGTGTGGFYEQYF.

DNA for the CDR3: TGTGCCAGCAGAAATCTAGCGGGGGAGCTGTTTTTT. Its translation is CASRNLAGELFF. The rearrangement links TRBV6-6 to TRBJ2-2, with D possibly matching TRBD2 (6 bases). CDR3 length: 12 amino acids. Germline CDR1 MNHNY, CDR2 SVGAGI (reference sequence). V lost 6 bases to trimming and J lost 8 bases, with 10 bases between them.